This is a list of T cell receptor beta chains from one sample in a study of blood T cell repertoires in COVID-19. Only in-frame clones appear in the TCRdb table, and some are missing; sequencing was by immunoSEQ multiplex PCR. The data hold about 120,000 clones, with over 65% observed a single time. Sequencing was carried out using peripheral blood. These receptors were collected from a man in his fifties or sixties with acute or convalescent COVID-19. CDR3s include the opening cysteine and the closing phenylalanine or tryptophan. Fields, in order: CDR3 protein, CDR3 DNA, clone size, D gene, J gene, V gene. The D gene is left open where the match is weak. Rows give clone size only sometimes, using once, few, many, or a class for an expanded clone.

CDR3 protein: CASNLGGQTYEQYF; CDR3 DNA: TGTGCCAGCAACTTGGGGGGGCAGACCTACGAGCAGTACTTC; clone size: .; D gene: .; J gene: TRBJ2-7; V gene: TRBV11-2
CDR3 protein: CASSPKWGDKYEQYF; CDR3 DNA: TGTGCCAGCAGCCCCAAGTGGGGGGATAAGTACGAGCAGTACTTC; clone size: few; D gene: .; J gene: TRBJ2-7; V gene: TRBV9
CDR3 protein: CASSGGLATETQYF; CDR3 DNA: TGTGCCAGTAGTGGGGGACTAGCGACGGAGACCCAGTACTTC; clone size: .; D gene: TRBD2; J gene: TRBJ2-5; V gene: TRBV19
CDR3 protein: CASSSGQGSAGELFF; CDR3 DNA: TGTGCCAGCAGTTCGGGACAGGGATCGGCCGGGGAGCTGTTTTTT; clone size: .; D gene: TRBD1; J gene: TRBJ2-2; V gene: TRBV28
CDR3 protein: CATALWEGVGKNIQYF; CDR3 DNA: TGTGCCACTGCCTTATGGGAGGGAGTCGGCAAAAACATTCAGTACTTC; clone size: once; D gene: TRBD2; J gene: TRBJ2-4; V gene: TRBV28
CDR3 protein: CASSLLQGAQEKLFF; CDR3 DNA: TGCGCCAGCAGCCTGTTACAAGGGGCGCAGGAAAAACTGTTTTTT; clone size: .; D gene: .; J gene: TRBJ1-4; V gene: TRBV5-1
CDR3 protein: CASSSVGGGGSEQYF; CDR3 DNA: TGCGCCAGCAGCTCCGTAGGGGGGGGCGGGAGCGAGCAGTACTTC; clone size: .; D gene: .; J gene: TRBJ2-7; V gene: TRBV7-3
CDR3 protein: CASSPDRGDSPLHF; CDR3 DNA: TGCGCCAGCAGCCCCGACAGGGGGGATTCACCCCTCCACTTT; clone size: .; D gene: TRBD1; J gene: TRBJ1-6; V gene: TRBV4-3
CDR3 protein: CASSQARGDTQYF; CDR3 DNA: TGCGCCAGCAGCCAAGCTCGGGGGGATACGCAGTATTTT; clone size: .; D gene: .; J gene: TRBJ2-3; V gene: TRBV4-3
CDR3 protein: CASSLWGRNTEAFF; CDR3 DNA: TGTGCCAGCAGCTTATGGGGCAGGAACACTGAAGCTTTCTTT; clone size: .; D gene: .; J gene: TRBJ1-1; V gene: TRBV11-2
CDR3 protein: CASSPTEQGTQYF; CDR3 DNA: TGCGCCAGCAGCCCCACCGAACAGGGGACGCAGTATTTT; clone size: .; D gene: TRBD1; J gene: TRBJ2-3; V gene: TRBV5-1
CDR3 protein: CASRDYRGQGPTGELFF; CDR3 DNA: TGTGCCAGCAGGGATTACCGGGGACAGGGCCCCACCGGGGAGCTGTTTTTT; clone size: .; D gene: TRBD1; J gene: TRBJ2-2; V gene: TRBV27
CDR3 protein: CASSQTGTSGSYEQYF; CDR3 DNA: TGTGCCAGCAGCCAGACCGGGACTAGTGGCTCCTACGAGCAGTACTTC; clone size: .; D gene: TRBD2; J gene: TRBJ2-7; V gene: TRBV4-2
CDR3 protein: CASSPTGQSTDTQYF; CDR3 DNA: TGTGCCAGCTCACCGACAGGACAAAGCACAGATACGCAGTATTTT; clone size: .; D gene: .; J gene: TRBJ2-3; V gene: TRBV18
CDR3 protein: CASSPKAGYGPDTQYF; CDR3 DNA: TGTGCCAGCAGCCCCAAGGCAGGGTATGGACCAGATACGCAGTATTTT; clone size: .; D gene: .; J gene: TRBJ2-3; V gene: TRBV7-3
CDR3 protein: CASSQADRGGTEAFF; CDR3 DNA: TGTGCCAGCAGCCAGGCTGACAGGGGGGGCACTGAAGCTTTCTTT; clone size: once; D gene: TRBD1; J gene: TRBJ1-1; V gene: TRBV4-2
CDR3 protein: CATSPSGRDEQYF; CDR3 DNA: TGTGCCACCAGCCCCTCCGGGAGAGACGAGCAGTACTTC; clone size: .; D gene: .; J gene: TRBJ2-7; V gene: TRBV15
CDR3 protein: CATSVPAENEQFF; CDR3 DNA: TGTGCCACCAGCGTTCCCGCTGAGAATGAGCAGTTCTTC; clone size: .; D gene: .; J gene: TRBJ2-1; V gene: TRBV24-1
CDR3 protein: CSASLIGDTQYF; CDR3 DNA: TGCAGTGCTAGTTTAATCGGAGATACGCAGTATTTT; clone size: .; D gene: .; J gene: TRBJ2-3; V gene: TRBV20-1
CDR3 protein: CASSPRDRGGEQYF; CDR3 DNA: TGTGCCAGCAGCCCGCGGGACAGGGGTGGCGAGCAGTACTTC; clone size: .; D gene: TRBD1; J gene: TRBJ2-7; V gene: TRBV7-8
CDR3 protein: CASSPGWTYEQYF; CDR3 DNA: TGTGCCAGCAGCCCGGGATGGACCTACGAGCAGTACTTC; clone size: few; D gene: .; J gene: TRBJ2-7; V gene: TRBV5-5
CDR3 protein: CASSQLGGTQYF; CDR3 DNA: TGTGCCAGCAGTCAACTCGGGGGGACCCAGTACTTC; clone size: .; D gene: .; J gene: TRBJ2-5; V gene: TRBV27
CDR3 protein: CASSSRDTYGYTF; CDR3 DNA: TGTGCCAGCAGCTCACGGGACACCTATGGCTACACCTTC; clone size: .; D gene: .; J gene: TRBJ1-2; V gene: TRBV7-2
CDR3 protein: CASSLNAGDMNTEAFF; CDR3 DNA: TGCGCCAGCAGCTTGAATGCGGGGGATATGAACACTGAAGCTTTCTTT; clone size: .; D gene: .; J gene: TRBJ1-1; V gene: TRBV5-1
CDR3 protein: CATSDNVLQETQYF; CDR3 DNA: TGTGCCACCAGTGATAATGTCTTACAAGAGACCCAGTACTTC; clone size: .; D gene: .; J gene: TRBJ2-5; V gene: TRBV24-1
CDR3 protein: CASAQTSGQTYEQYF; CDR3 DNA: TGTGCCAGCGCCCAGACTAGCGGGCAAACCTACGAGCAGTACTTC; clone size: .; D gene: TRBD2; J gene: TRBJ2-7; V gene: TRBV6-5
CDR3 protein: CASSKGYARVRGYTF; CDR3 DNA: TGTGCCAGCAGCAAAGGGTATGCCAGGGTACGGGGCTACACCTTC; clone size: .; D gene: .; J gene: TRBJ1-2; V gene: TRBV21-1
CDR3 protein: CASSQPSRTGETQYF; CDR3 DNA: TGTGCCAGCAGCCAACCCTCGCGGACGGGGGAGACCCAGTACTTC; clone size: .; D gene: .; J gene: TRBJ2-5; V gene: TRBV4-2
CDR3 protein: CASSSSGQPQHF; CDR3 DNA: TGTGCCAGCAGTTCCTCGGGTCAGCCCCAGCATTTT; clone size: .; D gene: .; J gene: TRBJ1-5; V gene: TRBV12-3/TRBV12-4
CDR3 protein: CASRPPGSDYVPLHF; CDR3 DNA: TGTGCCAGCAGACCCCCCGGGTCCGACTACGTACCCCTCCACTTT; clone size: .; D gene: .; J gene: TRBJ1-6; V gene: TRBV6-5
CDR3 protein: CATSRGAGGSYGYTF; CDR3 DNA: TGTGCCACCAGCAGAGGGGCAGGGGGCTCCTATGGCTACACCTTC; clone size: .; D gene: TRBD1; J gene: TRBJ1-2; V gene: TRBV15
CDR3 protein: CLGAVNTEAFF; CDR3 DNA: TGCTTGGGGGCGGTGAACACTGAAGCTTTCTTT; clone size: .; D gene: .; J gene: TRBJ1-1; V gene: TRBV30
CDR3 protein: CASSPGTGVYEQYF; CDR3 DNA: TGCGCCAGCAGCCCCGGGACAGGGGTCTACGAGCAGTACTTC; clone size: .; D gene: TRBD1; J gene: TRBJ2-7; V gene: TRBV5-1
CDR3 protein: CASSLLGLANDEQFF; CDR3 DNA: TGTGCCAGCAGCTTGCTTGGACTAGCGAACGATGAGCAGTTCTTC; clone size: .; D gene: TRBD2; J gene: TRBJ2-1; V gene: TRBV5-4
CDR3 protein: CASSLSGTGTSGELFF; CDR3 DNA: TGTGCCAGCAGCCTTTCCGGGACAGGGACCTCCGGGGAGCTGTTTTTT; clone size: .; D gene: TRBD1; J gene: TRBJ2-2; V gene: TRBV3-1/TRBV3-2
CDR3 protein: CASSLGQGPSGNTIYF; CDR3 DNA: TGTGCCAGCAGCCTCGGACAGGGACCTTCTGGAAACACCATATATTTT; clone size: .; D gene: TRBD1; J gene: TRBJ1-3; V gene: TRBV3-1/TRBV3-2
CDR3 protein: CASVDQPLWRDEQFF; CDR3 DNA: TGTGCCAGCGTAGATCAGCCCCTTTGGAGAGATGAGCAGTTCTTC; clone size: .; D gene: .; J gene: TRBJ2-1; V gene: TRBV7-2
CDR3 protein: CASSALGLAGGTYNEQFF; CDR3 DNA: TGTGCCAGCAGTGCCCTTGGACTAGCGGGAGGTACTTACAATGAGCAGTTCTTC; clone size: .; D gene: TRBD2; J gene: TRBJ2-1; V gene: TRBV6-2/TRBV6-3